The 5 T cell receptor beta chains below come from one sample, sequenced in a study of blood T cell repertoires in COVID-19. The table came from immunoSEQ multiplex PCR; TCRdb's copy has only in-frame clones and leaves some out. This sample carries tens of thousands of clones, 87% of them seen once, and the ten largest clones take roughly 9.9%. Sequencing used peripheral blood. The origin of the receptors is a human donor in a cohort sampled during active COVID-19.

The chain couples TRBV5-1 to TRBJ1-2; TRBD1 agrees at 7 bases. This CDR3 has 17 residues. Germline CDR1 reads SGHRS; CDR2 reads YFSETQ. Germline trimming cut 0 bases from V and 3 bases from J; bases unmatched to any gene: 11. The CDR3 region has the DNA TGCGCCAGCAGCTTGGGCACCCGGGACAGTTCCGACTATGGCTACACCTTC. It yields the protein CASSLGTRDSSDYGYTF.

This sequence joins TRBV14 and TRBJ2-2; 12 nucleotides match TRBD2. After removal of 6 bases from V and 4 bases from J, the junction contained 6 bases not matched to a gene. CDR1 is SGHDN, CDR2 FVKESK, per germline. The CDR3 is 16 amino acids. DNA of the CDR3: TGTGCCAGCAGACCTACTAGCGGGGGGCCCACCGGGGAGCTGTTTTTT. Translating gives CASRPTSGGPTGELFF.

Concerning this clone: This sample also contains other DNA sequences that code for the same CDR3. The chain recombines TRBV19 with TRBJ1-2, with TRBD1 matching over 10 bases. The CDR3 has 12 amino acids. V gave up 7 bases and J gave up 8 bases; unmatched junction bases: 4. Germline assignment: CDR1 LNHDA and CDR2 SQIVND (reference sequence). As DNA, the CDR3 is TGTGCCAGTACCGACAGGGGGCTCGGCTACACCTTC. As protein: CASTDRGLGYTF.

The chain links TRBV15 to TRBJ1-2; D perhaps matches TRBD1 (6 bases). Trimming left V 2 bases short and J 4 bases short, with 11 bases between. CDR3 length: 14 residues. The germline gives CDR1 LNHNV, CDR2 YYDKDF (reference sequence). In DNA form, the CDR3 reads TGTGCCACCAGCAGAATGCAGGGGACCTATGGCTACACCTTC. This gives the protein CATSRMQGTYGYTF.

The chain couples TRBV20-1 to TRBJ1-3; D gene ambiguous. CDR1 is DFQATT and CDR2 is SNEGSKA in the germline V gene (reference sequence). This CDR3 spans 14 amino acids. V was pared by 3 bases and J by 2 bases, with 11 bases between. The CDR3 region is CSASDTNTGNTIYF. The CDR3 DNA is TGCAGTGCTAGTGACACAAACACTGGAAACACCATATATTTT.